This T cell receptor beta chain is from a study of blood T cell repertoires in COVID-19. Study-level information: Sources were T cells, B-cell-depleted T cells, or PBMCs; the material itself was cDNA or gDNA.

The data were produced by immunoSEQ multiplex PCR, yet TCRdb's version contains in-frame clones alone and is incomplete. The table lists some 130,000 clones, roughly three quarters of them singletons. The CDR3 is 13 amino acids. V lost 4 bases and J lost 2; bases outside the gene matches: 3. Germline CDR1 and CDR2: SQVTM and ANQGSEA. The source of this sequence is a woman between 65 and 79 years old with acute or convalescent COVID-19. The chain combines TRBV29-1 with TRBJ2-5, with 8 bases identical to TRBD1. Sequencing was performed on peripheral blood. The CDR3 sequence: CSVAGTGQETQYF. DNA for the CDR3: TGCAGCGTTGCCGGGACAGGTCAAGAGACCCAGTACTTC.